The clone carrying this T cell receptor beta chain has a handful of counts. Some clones are missing from TCRdb's copy, which holds only in-frame ones; the method was immunoSEQ multiplex PCR. The sample gives roughly 56,000 clones, roughly 80% of which show up once; approximately 1.1% is in the top ten. Trimming shortened V by 5 bases and J by 4 bases, and 9 bases separated the two germline ends. The CDR3 length is 13 residues. Germline lookup yields CDR1 SGHTA and CDR2 FQGTGA. These data come from a study of OX40 agonist ivuxolimab in advanced cancers. The chain recombines TRBV7-3 with TRBJ1-5; D gene unclear. The TCR was taken from an adult with an advanced solid tumor such as melanoma, head and neck, liver or kidney cancer. The starting material was CD4+ or CD8+ T cells sorted from blood, obtained in a trial of the OX40 agonist ivuxolimab. The DNA for the CDR3 is TGTGCCAGCAGCACCCAGAGGAATCAGCCCCAGCATTTT. Its protein is CASSTQRNQPQHF.